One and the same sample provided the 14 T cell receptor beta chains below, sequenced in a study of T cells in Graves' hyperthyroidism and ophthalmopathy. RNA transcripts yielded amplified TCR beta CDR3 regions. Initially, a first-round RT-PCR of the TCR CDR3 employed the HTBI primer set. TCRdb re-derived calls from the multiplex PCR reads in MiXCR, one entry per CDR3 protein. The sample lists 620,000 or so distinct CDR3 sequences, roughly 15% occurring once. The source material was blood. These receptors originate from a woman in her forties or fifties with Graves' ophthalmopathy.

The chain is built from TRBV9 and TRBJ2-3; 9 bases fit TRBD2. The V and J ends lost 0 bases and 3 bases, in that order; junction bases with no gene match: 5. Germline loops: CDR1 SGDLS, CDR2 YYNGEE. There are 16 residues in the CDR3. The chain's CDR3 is CASSVVGSGSTDTQYF. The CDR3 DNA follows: TGTGCCAGCAGCGTAGTGGGTAGCGGGAGTACAGATACGCAGTATTTT.

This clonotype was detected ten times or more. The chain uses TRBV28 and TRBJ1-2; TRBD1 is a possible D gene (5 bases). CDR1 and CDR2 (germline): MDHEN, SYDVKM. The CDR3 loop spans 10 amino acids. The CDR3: CAVSGMGYTF. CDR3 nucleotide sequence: TGTGCTGTATCAGGGATGGGCTACACCTTC.

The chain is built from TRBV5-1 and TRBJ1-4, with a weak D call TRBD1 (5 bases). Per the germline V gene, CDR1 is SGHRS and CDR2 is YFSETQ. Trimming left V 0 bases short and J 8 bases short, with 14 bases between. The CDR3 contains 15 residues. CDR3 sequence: CASSLDGREGEKLFF. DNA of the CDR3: TGCGCCAGCAGCTTGGACGGCAGGGAAGGGGAAAAACTGTTTTTT.

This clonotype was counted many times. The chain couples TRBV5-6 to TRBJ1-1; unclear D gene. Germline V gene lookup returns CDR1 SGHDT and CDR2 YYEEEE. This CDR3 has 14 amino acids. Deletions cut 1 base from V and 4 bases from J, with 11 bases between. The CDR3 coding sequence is TGTGCCAGCAGCTTGTGGGGATATGGCACTGAAGCTTTCTTT. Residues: CASSLWGYGTEAFF.

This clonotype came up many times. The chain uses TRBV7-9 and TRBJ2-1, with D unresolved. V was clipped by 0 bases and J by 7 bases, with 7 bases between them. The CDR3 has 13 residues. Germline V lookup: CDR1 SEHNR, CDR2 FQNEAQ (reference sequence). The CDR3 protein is CASSLARINEQFF. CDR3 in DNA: TGTGCCAGCAGCTTAGCGCGAATTAATGAGCAGTTCTTC.

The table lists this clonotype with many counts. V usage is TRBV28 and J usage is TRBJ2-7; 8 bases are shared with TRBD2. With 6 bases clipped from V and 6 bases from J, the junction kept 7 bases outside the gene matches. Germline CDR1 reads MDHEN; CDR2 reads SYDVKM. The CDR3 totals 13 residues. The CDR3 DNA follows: TGTGCCAGCAGCCACGGGAGGGCCCTCGAGCAGTACTTC. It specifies CASSHGRALEQYF.

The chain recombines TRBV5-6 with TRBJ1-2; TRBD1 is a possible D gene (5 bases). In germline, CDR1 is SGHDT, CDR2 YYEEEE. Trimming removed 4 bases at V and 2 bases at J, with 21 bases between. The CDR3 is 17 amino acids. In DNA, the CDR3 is TGTGCCAGCAGCAGTGGGGGAGGGAGATCAGCGAACTATGGCTACACCTTC. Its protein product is CASSSGGGRSANYGYTF.

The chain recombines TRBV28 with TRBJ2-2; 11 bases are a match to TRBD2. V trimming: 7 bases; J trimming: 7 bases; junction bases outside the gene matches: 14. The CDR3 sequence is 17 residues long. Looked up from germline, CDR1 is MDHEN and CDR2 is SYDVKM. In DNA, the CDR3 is TGTGCCAGCAACCAGATGGGGCTAGCGGGAGGACTCGGGGAGCTGTTTTTT. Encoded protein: CASNQMGLAGGLGELFF. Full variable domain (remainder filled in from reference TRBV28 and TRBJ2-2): DVKVTQSSRYLVKRTGEKVFLECVQDMDHENMFWYRQDPGLGLRLIYFSYDVKMKEKGDIPEGYSVSREKKERFSLILESASTNQTSMYLCASNQMGLAGGLGELFFGEGSRLTVL.

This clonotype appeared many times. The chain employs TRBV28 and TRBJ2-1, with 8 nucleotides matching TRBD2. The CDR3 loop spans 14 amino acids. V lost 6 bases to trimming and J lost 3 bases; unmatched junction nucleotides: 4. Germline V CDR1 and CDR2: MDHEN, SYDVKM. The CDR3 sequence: CASSFSGDYNEQFF. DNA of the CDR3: TGTGCCAGCAGCTTTAGCGGGGACTACAATGAGCAGTTCTTC.

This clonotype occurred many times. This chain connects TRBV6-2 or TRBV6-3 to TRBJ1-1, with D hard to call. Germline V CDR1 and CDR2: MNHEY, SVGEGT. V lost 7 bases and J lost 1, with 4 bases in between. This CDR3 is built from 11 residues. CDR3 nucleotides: TGTGCCAGCATTGAGAACACTGAAGCTTTCTTT. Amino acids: CASIENTEAFF.

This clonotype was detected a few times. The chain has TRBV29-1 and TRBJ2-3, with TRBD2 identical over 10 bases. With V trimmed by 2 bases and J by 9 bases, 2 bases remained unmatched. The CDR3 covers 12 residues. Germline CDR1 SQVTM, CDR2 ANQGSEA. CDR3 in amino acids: CSVELAGETQYF. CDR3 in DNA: TGCAGCGTTGAACTAGCGGGAGAAACGCAGTATTTT.

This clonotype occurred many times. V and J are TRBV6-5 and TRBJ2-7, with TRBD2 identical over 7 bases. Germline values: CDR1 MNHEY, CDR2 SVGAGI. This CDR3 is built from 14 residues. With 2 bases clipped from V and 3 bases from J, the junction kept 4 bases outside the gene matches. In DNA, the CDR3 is TGTGCCAGCAGTTACCGCGGGGGAGGCTACGAGCAGTACTTC. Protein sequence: CASSYRGGGYEQYF.

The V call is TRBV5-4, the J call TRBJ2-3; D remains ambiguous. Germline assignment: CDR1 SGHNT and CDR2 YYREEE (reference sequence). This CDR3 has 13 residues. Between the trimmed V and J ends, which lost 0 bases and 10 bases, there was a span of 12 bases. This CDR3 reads CASSLDRESAQYF. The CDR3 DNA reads TGTGCCAGCAGCTTGGATCGAGAGTCTGCGCAGTATTTT.

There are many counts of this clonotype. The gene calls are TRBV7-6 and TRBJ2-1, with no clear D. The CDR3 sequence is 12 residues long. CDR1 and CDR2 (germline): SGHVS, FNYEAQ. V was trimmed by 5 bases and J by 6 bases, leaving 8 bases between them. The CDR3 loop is CASSALRNEQFF. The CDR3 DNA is TGTGCCAGCAGCGCCCTACGCAATGAGCAGTTCTTC.